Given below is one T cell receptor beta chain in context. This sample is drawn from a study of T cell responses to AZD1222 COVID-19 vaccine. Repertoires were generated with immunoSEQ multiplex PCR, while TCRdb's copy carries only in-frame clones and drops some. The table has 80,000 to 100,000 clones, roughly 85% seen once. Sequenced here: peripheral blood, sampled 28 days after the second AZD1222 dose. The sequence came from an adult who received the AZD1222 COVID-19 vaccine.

CDR3 amino acids: CASSETGEKLFF. DNA for the CDR3: TGTGCCAGCAGCGAGACGGGTGAAAAACTGTTTTTT. The rearrangement uses TRBV6-5 and TRBJ1-4; D gene ambiguous. V was shortened by 6 bases and J by 7 bases, with 9 bases between the two germline ends. Germline V gene sequence: CDR1 MNHEY, CDR2 SVGAGI. This CDR3 spans 12 amino acids.